These 4 T cell receptor beta chains share one sample of origin, sequenced in a study of OX40 agonist ivuxolimab in advanced cancers. Receptors were amplified or captured by the immunoSEQ multiplex PCR assay. TCRdb took over this immuneACCESS table, retaining in-frame rearrangements with V and J assigned. Such tables are incomplete; in checked studies, under half of the missing clones stem from an unresolved V gene, and the remainder is unexplained. The sample table records 90,000 to 95,000 clones; approximately 80% of these occur just once. Approximately 1.2% of the sample is held by the ten biggest clonotypes. Sequenced material: CD4+ or CD8+ T cells sorted from blood, taken in a trial of the OX40 agonist ivuxolimab. These receptors came from an adult with an advanced solid tumor such as melanoma, head and neck, liver or kidney cancer.

This rearrangement joins TRBV21-1 to TRBJ1-1; no check of the table's D call, TRBD1, against the DNA was made. TRBV21-1 constitutes a pseudogene. The CDR3 spans 13 residues. CDR3 residues: CASRGNRDRGAFF. The CDR3 bases are TGTGCCAGCAGGGGTAACAGGGACCGAGGGGCTTTCTTT.

This clone was counted a single time. This rearrangement joins TRBV19 to TRBJ2-2, with D possibly being TRBD2 (6 bases). The germline CDR1 and CDR2 sequences are LNHDA and SQIVND (reference sequence). Deletions cut 10 bases from V and 1 base from J, with 13 bases between. The CDR3 consists of 14 residues. The CDR3 coding sequence is TGTGCCACGGGTGGTAGCGGGAACACCGGGGAGCTGTTTTTT. It encodes CATGGSGNTGELFF.

V is TRBV11-3 and J is TRBJ2-5, with TRBD1 as a possible D gene (5 bases). With 0 bases removed from V and 5 bases from J, the gap between germline ends came to 10 bases. Germline CDR1 SGHNT, CDR2 YENEEA. The CDR3 is made up of 14 amino acids. The CDR3 nucleotides are TGTGCCAGCAGCTTAGACAGGGTTCGGGAGACCCAGTACTTC. The encoded protein is CASSLDRVRETQYF.

This clone was counted only a few times. CDR3 nucleotide sequence: TGTGCCAGCAGCCAAGGCCAGGGGGCCAGCACCGGGGAGCTGTTTTTT. It is translated as CASSQGQGASTGELFF. The gene calls are TRBV4-2 and TRBJ2-2; 8 bases align to TRBD1. Losses at the gene ends were 1 base for V and 4 bases for J; bases not matched to a gene: 5. Germline loops: CDR1 LGHNA, CDR2 YNFKEQ. CDR3 size: 16 residues.